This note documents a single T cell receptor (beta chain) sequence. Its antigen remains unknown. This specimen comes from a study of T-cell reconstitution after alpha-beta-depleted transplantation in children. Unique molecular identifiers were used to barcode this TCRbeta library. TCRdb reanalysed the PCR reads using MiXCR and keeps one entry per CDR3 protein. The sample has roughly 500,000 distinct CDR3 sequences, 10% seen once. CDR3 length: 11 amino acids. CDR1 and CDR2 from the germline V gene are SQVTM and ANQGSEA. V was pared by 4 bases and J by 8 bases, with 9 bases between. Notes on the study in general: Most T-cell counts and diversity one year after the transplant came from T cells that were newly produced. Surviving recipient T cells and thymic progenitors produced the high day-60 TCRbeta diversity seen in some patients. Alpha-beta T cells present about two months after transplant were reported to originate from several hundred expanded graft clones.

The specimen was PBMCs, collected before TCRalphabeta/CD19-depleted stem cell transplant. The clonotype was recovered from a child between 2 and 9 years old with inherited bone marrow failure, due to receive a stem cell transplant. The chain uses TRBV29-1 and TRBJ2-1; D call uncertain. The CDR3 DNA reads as TGCAGCGTTGTAATAGATTATGAGCAGTTCTTC. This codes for CSVVIDYEQFF.